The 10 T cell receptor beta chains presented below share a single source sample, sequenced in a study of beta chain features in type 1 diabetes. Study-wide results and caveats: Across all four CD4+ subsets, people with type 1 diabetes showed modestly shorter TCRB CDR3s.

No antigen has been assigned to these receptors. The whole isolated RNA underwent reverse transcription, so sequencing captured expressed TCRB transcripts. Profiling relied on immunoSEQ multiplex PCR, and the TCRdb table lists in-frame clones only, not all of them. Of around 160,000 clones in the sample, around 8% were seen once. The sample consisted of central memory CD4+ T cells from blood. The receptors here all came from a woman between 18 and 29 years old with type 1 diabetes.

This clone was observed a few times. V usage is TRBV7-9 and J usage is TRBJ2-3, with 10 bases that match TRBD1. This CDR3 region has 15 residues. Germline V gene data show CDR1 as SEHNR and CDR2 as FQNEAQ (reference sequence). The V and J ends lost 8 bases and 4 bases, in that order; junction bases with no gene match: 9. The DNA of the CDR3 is TGTGCCAGCGGTCGACAGGGGGCGCTGGCAGATACGCAGTATTTT. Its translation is CASGRQGALADTQYF.

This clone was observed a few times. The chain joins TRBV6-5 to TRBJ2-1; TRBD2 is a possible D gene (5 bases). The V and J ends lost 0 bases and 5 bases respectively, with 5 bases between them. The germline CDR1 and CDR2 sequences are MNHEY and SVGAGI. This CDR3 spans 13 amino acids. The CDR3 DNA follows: TGTGCCAGCAGTTACTCGACTAACAATGAGCAGTTCTTC. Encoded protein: CASSYSTNNEQFF.

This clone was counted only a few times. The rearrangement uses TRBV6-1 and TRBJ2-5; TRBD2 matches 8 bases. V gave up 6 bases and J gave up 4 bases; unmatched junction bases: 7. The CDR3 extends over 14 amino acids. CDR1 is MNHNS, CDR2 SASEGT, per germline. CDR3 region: CASSLAGGSETQYF. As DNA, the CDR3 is TGTGCCAGCAGCCTTGCGGGGGGTTCAGAGACCCAGTACTTC.

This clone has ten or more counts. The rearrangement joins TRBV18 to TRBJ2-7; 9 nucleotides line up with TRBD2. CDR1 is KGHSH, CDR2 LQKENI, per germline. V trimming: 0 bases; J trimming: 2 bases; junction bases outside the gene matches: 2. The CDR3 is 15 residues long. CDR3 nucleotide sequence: TGTGCCAGCTCACCACCGGCTAGCGGGGCCTACGAGCAGTACTTC. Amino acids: CASSPPASGAYEQYF.

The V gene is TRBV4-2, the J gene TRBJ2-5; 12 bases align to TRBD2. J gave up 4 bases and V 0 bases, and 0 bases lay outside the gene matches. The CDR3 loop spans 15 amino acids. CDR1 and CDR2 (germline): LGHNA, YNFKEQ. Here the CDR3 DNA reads TGTGCCAGCAGCCAAGAGACTAGCGGGAGAGAGACCCAGTACTTC. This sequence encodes CASSQETSGRETQYF.

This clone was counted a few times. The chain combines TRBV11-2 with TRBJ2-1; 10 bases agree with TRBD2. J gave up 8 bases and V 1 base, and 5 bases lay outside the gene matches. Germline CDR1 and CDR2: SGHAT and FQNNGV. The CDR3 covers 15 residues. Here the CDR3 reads CASSLAASGGDEQFF. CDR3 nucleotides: TGTGCCAGCAGCTTAGCGGCTAGCGGGGGCGATGAGCAGTTCTTC.

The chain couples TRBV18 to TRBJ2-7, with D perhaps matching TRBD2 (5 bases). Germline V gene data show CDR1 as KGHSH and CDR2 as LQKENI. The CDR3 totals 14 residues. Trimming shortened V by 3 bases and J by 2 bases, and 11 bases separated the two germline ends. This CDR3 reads CASSPLDGTYEQYF. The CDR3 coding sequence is TGTGCCAGCTCACCCCTCGACGGGACCTACGAGCAGTACTTC.

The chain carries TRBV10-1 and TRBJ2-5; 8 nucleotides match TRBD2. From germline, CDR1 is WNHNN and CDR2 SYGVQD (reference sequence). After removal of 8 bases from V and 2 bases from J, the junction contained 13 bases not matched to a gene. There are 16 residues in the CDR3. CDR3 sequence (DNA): TGCGCCAGCTCCCCCGTGGCGGGGGGTAATCAAGAGACCCAGTACTTC. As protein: CASSPVAGGNQETQYF.

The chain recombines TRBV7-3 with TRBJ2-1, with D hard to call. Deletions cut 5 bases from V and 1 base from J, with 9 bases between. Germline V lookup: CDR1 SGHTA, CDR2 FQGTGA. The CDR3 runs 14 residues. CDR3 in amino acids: CASSPPGSYNEQFF. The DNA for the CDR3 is TGTGCCAGCAGCCCTCCGGGTTCCTACAATGAGCAGTTCTTC.

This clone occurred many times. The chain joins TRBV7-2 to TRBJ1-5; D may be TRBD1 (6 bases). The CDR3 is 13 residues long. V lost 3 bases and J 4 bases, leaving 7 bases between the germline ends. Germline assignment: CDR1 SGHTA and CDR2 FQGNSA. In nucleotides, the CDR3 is TGTGCCAGCAGCTTCCAGGGGAATCAGCCCCAGCATTTT. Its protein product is CASSFQGNQPQHF.